This TCR beta chain was observed in a study of T-cell reconstitution after alpha-beta-depleted transplantation in children. With 4 bases removed from V and 2 bases from J, the gap between germline ends came to 12 bases. Germline V gives CDR1 DFQATT, CDR2 SNEGSKA (reference sequence). This CDR3 spans 14 amino acids. During its preparation, the TCRbeta library received unique molecular identifiers. TCRdb re-analysed the PCR reads in MiXCR, keeping a single row per CDR3 protein. This table has about 360,000 distinct CDR3 sequences, about an eighth appearing once. This clonotype originated in a human donor who donated a stem cell graft to a child with Fanconi anemia. The rearrangement links TRBV20-1 to TRBJ2-4; tentatively, D is TRBD2 (6 bases). The sequences come from PBMCs, collected from the stem cell graft. CDR3 DNA sequence: TGCAGTGCTAAGGAGGGGTGGACCAAAAACATTCAGTACTTC. As protein: CSAKEGWTKNIQYF.